This T cell receptor (beta chain) was profiled in a study of beta chain features in type 1 diabetes. Study results and limitations: In the patient group, naive, central memory and Treg TCRB repertoires seemed more alike than in the healthy donor group. In all four CD4+ subsets, TCRB CDR3 length was significantly, moderately reduced in type 1 diabetes.

Purity of each sorted population was above 95%. The V gene's germline CDR1 is SGHDT and CDR2 YYEEEE. The CDR3 spans 13 residues. The V segment lost 1 base and the J segment 4 bases; nucleotides outside the gene matches: 1. Of note for this clone: Its specificity is unknown.

The isolated RNA, all of it, was reverse transcribed, so expressed TCRB transcripts were what got sequenced. TCRdb's copy holds only in-frame clones and misses some; the assay was immunoSEQ multiplex PCR. The profile shows around 100,000 clones, approximately 30% of them singletons. The source of this sequence is a woman aged 18-30 years with type 1 diabetes. Input material: central memory CD4+ T cells from blood. The chain joins TRBV5-6 to TRBJ1-2; 7 bases fit TRBD1. The CDR3 protein is CASSLTGAYGYTF. CDR3 coding DNA: TGTGCCAGCAGCTTGACAGGGGCCTATGGCTACACCTTC.